The 27 T cell receptor beta chains reported below all come from one sample, sequenced in a study of CD8+ T cells in alopecia areata. Specified treatment: oral pan-JAK inhibitor, 5-10 mg twice daily. Sequencing templates came from extracted RNA that was reverse transcribed into cDNA. Using immunoSEQ multiplex PCR, the repertoire was profiled, and TCRdb retains in-frame clones only, with some absent. This table holds some 170,000 clones, less than 70% found once. The specimen was CD8+ T cells sorted from blood, collected at week 24, from a patient treated with tofacitinib. The receptors were gathered from a human donor with alopecia areata.

This clone turned up a few times. This chain joins TRBV25-1 and TRBJ1-1; D is undetermined. There are 13 residues in the CDR3. V was pared by 4 bases and J by 4 bases, with 10 bases between. CDR1 is MGHDK and CDR2 is SYGVNS in the germline V gene. CDR3 amino acids: CASSAGVGTEAFF. The CDR3 DNA reads TGTGCCAGCAGTGCTGGGGTAGGCACTGAAGCTTTCTTT. Drawing the rest from reference TRBV25-1 and TRBJ1-1, the complete variable domain is EADIYQTPRYLVIGTGKKITLECSQTMGHDKMYWYQQDPGMELHLIHYSYGVNSTEKGDLSSESTVSRIRTEHFPLTLESARPSHTSQYLCASSAGVGTEAFFGQGTRLTVV.

V gene TRBV7-2 combines with J gene TRBJ1-2; D not certain. Germline values: CDR1 SGHTA, CDR2 FQGNSA. The CDR3 is 12 residues long. The ends were cut back, 8 bases at V and 8 bases at J, with 15 bases in the middle. CDR3 nucleotides: TGTGCCAGCGTAGAAGGCTCTGGCGGCTACACCTTC. Translation: CASVEGSGGYTF.

This clone ranks as medium-sized. The rearrangement uses TRBV28 and TRBJ2-5; TRBD2 agrees at 9 bases. Trimming removed 6 bases from V and 1 base from J; junction bases left unmatched: 9. Germline loops: CDR1 MDHEN, CDR2 SYDVKM. The CDR3 loop spans 16 amino acids. In DNA, the CDR3 is TGTGCCAGCAGCCCCAGGGCTAGCGGGGCCCAAGAGACCCAGTACTTC. Amino acid sequence: CASSPRASGAQETQYF.

This clone has a handful of counts. The chain combines TRBV7-8 with TRBJ1-3; D not resolved. V lost 2 bases and J lost 0, with 20 bases in between. This CDR3 comprises 19 residues. CDR1 and CDR2 (germline): SGHVS, FQNEAQ. The CDR3 loop is CASSLTRPGGQSSGNTIYF. For the CDR3, the DNA is TGTGCCAGCAGCTTAACTCGCCCGGGAGGGCAGAGCTCTGGAAACACCATATATTTT. The full variable domain, in which reference TRBV7-8 and TRBJ1-3 provide the parts outside the CDR3, is GAGVSQSPRYKVAKRGQDVALRCDPISGHVSLFWYQQALGQGPEFLTYFQNEAQLDKSGLPSDRFFAERPEGSVSTLKIQRTQQEDSAVYLCASSLTRPGGQSSGNTIYFGEGSWLTVV.

This clone was seen ten or more times. This chain joins TRBV9 and TRBJ1-6, with a weak D call TRBD1 (6 bases). Trimming shortened V by 3 bases and J by 8 bases, and 18 bases separated the two germline ends. The CDR3 is made up of 16 amino acids. Germline lookup yields CDR1 SGDLS and CDR2 YYNGEE. CDR3 region: CASSAATGQRDSPLHF. Here the CDR3 DNA reads TGTGCCAGCAGCGCGGCAACGGGACAAAGGGATTCACCCCTCCACTTT.

The table lists this clone with a count of one. The chain links TRBV11-2 to TRBJ1-2; tentative D call: TRBD1 (5 bases). The V end was cut by 2 bases, the J end by 2 bases, with 12 bases between. Per the germline V gene, CDR1 is SGHAT and CDR2 is FQNNGV. The CDR3 is 15 amino acids. The CDR3, as DNA: TGTGCCAGCAGCTTATTAGGAGGGACCAACTATGGCTACACCTTC. It specifies CASSLLGGTNYGYTF.

The rearrangement joins TRBV10-1 to TRBJ2-4; TRBD1 aligns across 7 bases. V lost 8 bases to trimming and J lost 0 bases; unmatched junction nucleotides: 19. In germline, CDR1 is WNHNN, CDR2 SYGVQD (reference sequence). The CDR3 is made up of 19 amino acids. CDR3 DNA sequence: TGCGCCAGCTGGCACGCAGAACAGGGGATTCCCCTAGCCAAAAACATTCAGTACTTC. Translation: CASWHAEQGIPLAKNIQYF.

This clone was recorded only once. The chain recombines TRBV18 with TRBJ1-1; the match to TRBD1 covers 8 bases. The V gene's germline CDR1 is KGHSH and CDR2 LQKENI. This CDR3 spans 18 amino acids. V shed 3 bases and J 1 base; nucleotides not matched to a gene: 13. For the CDR3, the DNA is TGTGCCAGCTCACCCATACTTGGACAGGGAAGGGCGAACACTGAAGCTTTCTTT. It is translated as CASSPILGQGRANTEAFF.

Comments on this clone: Distinct nucleotide sequences in the sample also encode this CDR3. The chain joins TRBV11-2 to TRBJ2-7, with 10 bases fitting TRBD1. The V gene end was trimmed by 4 bases and the J gene end by 2 bases; junction bases not matched to a gene: 2. The germline V gene encodes CDR1 SGHAT and CDR2 FQNNGV. This CDR3 is built from 14 residues. Here the CDR3 DNA reads TGTGCCAGCAGCTCCGGGACAGGGGCCTACGAGCAGTACTTC. This sequence encodes CASSSGTGAYEQYF.

The rearrangement joins TRBV13 to TRBJ2-7, with 7 bases aligning to TRBD1. Germline V lookup: CDR1 PRHDT, CDR2 FYEKMQ (reference sequence). V was clipped by 0 bases and J by 6 bases; unmatched bases: 8. The CDR3 loop spans 15 amino acids. This CDR3 is CASSLGRGPYIEQYF. Here the CDR3 DNA reads TGTGCCAGCAGCTTAGGTAGGGGGCCTTACATCGAGCAGTACTTC.

This clone was picked up a small number of times. This chain links TRBV30 with TRBJ2-3; D not certain. This CDR3 has 11 residues. The V and J ends lost 4 bases and 6 bases respectively, with 8 bases between them. CDR1 is GTSNPN, CDR2 SVGIG, per germline (reference sequence). As DNA, the CDR3 is TGTGCCTGGACCGACGATGATACGCAGTATTTT. This codes for CAWTDDDTQYF.

There are a few counts of this clone. The chain has TRBV7-2 and TRBJ2-5; no clear D. The germline V gene has CDR1 SGHTA and CDR2 FQGNSA. The CDR3 runs 16 residues. Between the trimmed V and J ends, which lost 5 bases and 0 bases, there was a span of 16 bases. This chain's CDR3 is CASSPLDGKYQETQYF. CDR3 DNA: TGTGCCAGCAGCCCCTTGGACGGCAAGTACCAAGAGACCCAGTACTTC.

This chain uses TRBV25-1 with TRBJ2-5, with D possibly matching TRBD1 (5 bases). The CDR3 is 13 residues long. Trimming removed 3 bases from V and 3 bases from J, with 8 bases in between. Germline CDR1 MGHDK, CDR2 SYGVNS. Here the CDR3 DNA reads TGTGCCAGCAGTGAGCAGGGAAAAGAGACCCAGTACTTC. Protein: CASSEQGKETQYF.

This clone was detected a few times. The chain carries TRBV14 and TRBJ1-1; 7 positions agree with TRBD1. Germline V gene lookup returns CDR1 SGHDN and CDR2 FVKESK. J was trimmed by 1 base and V by 7 bases; bases with no gene match: 3. This CDR3 comprises 13 residues. CDR3 coding DNA: TGTGCCAGCAACGGACAGGAGAACACTGAAGCTTTCTTT. Its protein is CASNGQENTEAFF.

CDR3 sequence: CAIKAGQGNQPQHF. CDR3 bases: TGTGCCATCAAGGCTGGACAGGGAAATCAGCCCCAGCATTTT. This chain uses TRBV10-3 with TRBJ1-5, with TRBD1 matching 8 bases. This CDR3 spans 14 amino acids. The V and J ends lost 7 bases and 4 bases, in that order; junction bases with no gene match: 6. Germline CDR1 ENHRY, CDR2 SYGVKD.

The genes are TRBV7-6 and TRBJ2-5; 12 bases are shared with TRBD2. J lost 3 bases, V lost 1 base, and 3 bases had no gene match. The germline CDR1 and CDR2 sequences are SGHVS and FNYEAQ. This CDR3 region has 16 residues. CDR3 nucleotides: TGTGCCAGCAGCTTAGGACTAGCGGGGGTAGAAGAGACCCAGTACTTC. Translated: CASSLGLAGVEETQYF. The full variable domain, in which reference TRBV7-6 and TRBJ2-5 provide the parts outside the CDR3, is GAGVSQSPRYKVTKRGQDVALRCDPISGHVSLYWYRQALGQGPEFLTYFNYEAQQDKSGLPNDRFSAERPEGSISTLTIQRTEQRDSAMYRCASSLGLAGVEETQYFGPGTRLLVL.

The gene calls are TRBV4-3 and TRBJ1-2, with D possibly being TRBD1 (6 bases). V was trimmed by 0 bases and J by 9 bases, leaving 17 bases between them. CDR1 is LGHNA and CDR2 is YSLEER in the germline V gene. The CDR3 loop spans 15 amino acids. This CDR3 reads CASSQDRMTGGSYTF. The CDR3 DNA sequence: TGCGCCAGCAGCCAAGATAGGATGACAGGCGGGAGCTACACCTTC.

The CDR3 DNA is TGTGCCAGCAGTTCCCTGTTCAGGGTCGGCTACAATGAGCAGTTCTTC. As protein: CASSSLFRVGYNEQFF. This chain uses TRBV28 with TRBJ2-1; a possible D gene is TRBD1 (5 bases). Trimming removed 4 bases from V and 3 bases from J, with 16 bases in between. Germline-derived CDR1 and CDR2 are MDHEN and SYDVKM. CDR3 length: 16 residues.

The DNA of the CDR3 is TGTGCCAGCAGCTCTCGCAGTCCAGGGGGCAGAGAGACCCAGTACTTC. As protein: CASSSRSPGGRETQYF. The chain joins TRBV7-8 to TRBJ2-5; 8 nucleotides line up with TRBD1. Germline CDR1 and CDR2: SGHVS and FQNEAQ. With 4 bases clipped from V and 4 bases from J, the junction kept 11 bases outside the gene matches. This CDR3 has 16 residues.

V is TRBV30 and J is TRBJ1-5; 7 nucleotides align to TRBD1. V lost 2 bases, J lost 5 bases, and 6 bases stayed unmatched. Germline V CDR1 and CDR2: GTSNPN, SVGIG (reference sequence). The CDR3 runs to 14 residues. For the CDR3, the DNA is TGTGCCTGGAGTCAGGGCCAGGGGGATCAGCCCCAGCATTTT. It encodes CAWSQGQGDQPQHF.

This clone appeared a few times. J is TRBJ2-3 and V is TRBV27, with D perhaps given as TRBD1 or TRBD2 (5 bases each). Between the trimmed V and J ends, which lost 3 bases and 4 bases, there was a span of 11 bases. Germline CDR1 and CDR2: MNHEY and SMNVEV (reference sequence). The CDR3 contains 14 residues. Here the CDR3 reads CASSLGRRADTQYF. The CDR3 DNA reads as TGTGCCAGCAGTTTGGGACGAAGGGCAGATACGCAGTATTTT.

This clone was seen a few times. The chain carries TRBV7-2 and TRBJ2-7, with D possibly TRBD1 on 6 matching bases. This CDR3 region has 14 residues. Germline V gives CDR1 SGHTA, CDR2 FQGNSA. Trimming removed 2 bases at V and 6 bases at J, with 14 bases between. CDR3 sequence: CASSLLVQGPEQYF. The CDR3 nucleotides read TGTGCCAGCAGCTTACTAGTCCAGGGGCCCGAGCAGTACTTC.

There are a few counts of this clone. The V gene is TRBV30, the J gene TRBJ2-1; 8 bases line up with TRBD2. Germline V CDR1 and CDR2: GTSNPN, SVGIG (reference sequence). There are 13 residues in the CDR3. Trimming removed 3 bases from V and 7 bases from J; junction bases left unmatched: 5. The CDR3 is CAWRLAVLNEQFF. The CDR3 nucleotides are TGTGCCTGGAGACTAGCGGTTTTGAATGAGCAGTTCTTC.

This clone was seen only a few times. The V call is TRBV7-8, the J call TRBJ1-5; the match to TRBD1 covers 10 bases. Germline lookup yields CDR1 SGHVS and CDR2 FQNEAQ. The J segment lost 7 bases and the V segment lost 3 bases, leaving 9 bases of the junction unmatched. The length of the CDR3 is 16 residues. CDR3 in amino acids: CASSFSGTGVEQPQHF. The DNA of the CDR3 is TGTGCCAGCAGCTTTTCCGGGACAGGGGTCGAGCAGCCCCAGCATTTT.

The table lists this clone with a count of one. The chain is built from TRBV6-1 and TRBJ2-7, with 8 bases identical to TRBD1. The J segment lost 6 bases and the V segment lost 6 bases, leaving 7 bases of the junction unmatched. Germline V gene data show CDR1 as MNHNS and CDR2 as SASEGT. This CDR3 region has 13 residues. The CDR3 here is CASRDREFGEQYF. CDR3 bases: TGTGCCAGCAGGGACAGGGAGTTTGGCGAGCAGTACTTC.

The chain recombines TRBV14 with TRBJ2-7; D remains ambiguous. The ends were cut back, 4 bases at V and 2 bases at J, with 9 bases in the middle. The CDR3 length is 13 residues. Germline V gives CDR1 SGHDN, CDR2 FVKESK. DNA for the CDR3: TGTGCCAGCAGCCCCCCGGCCACCTACGAGCAGTACTTC. Residues: CASSPPATYEQYF.

The chain has TRBV13 and TRBJ2-5; 8 bases are a match to TRBD2. Per the germline V gene, CDR1 is PRHDT and CDR2 is FYEKMQ (reference sequence). CDR3 length: 15 amino acids. V trimming: 6 bases; J trimming: 5 bases; junction bases outside the gene matches: 11. In DNA, the CDR3 is TGTGCCAGCAGTGAGTTCGGCGGGGGGCTTGAGACCCAGTACTTC. Protein: CASSEFGGGLETQYF. The full variable domain, with the rest looked up from reference TRBV13 and TRBJ2-5, is AAGVIQSPRHLIKEKRETATLKCYPIPRHDTVYWYQQGPGQDPQFLISFYEKMQSDKGSIPDRFSAQQFSDYHSELNMSSLELGDSALYFCASSEFGGGLETQYFGPGTRLLVL.